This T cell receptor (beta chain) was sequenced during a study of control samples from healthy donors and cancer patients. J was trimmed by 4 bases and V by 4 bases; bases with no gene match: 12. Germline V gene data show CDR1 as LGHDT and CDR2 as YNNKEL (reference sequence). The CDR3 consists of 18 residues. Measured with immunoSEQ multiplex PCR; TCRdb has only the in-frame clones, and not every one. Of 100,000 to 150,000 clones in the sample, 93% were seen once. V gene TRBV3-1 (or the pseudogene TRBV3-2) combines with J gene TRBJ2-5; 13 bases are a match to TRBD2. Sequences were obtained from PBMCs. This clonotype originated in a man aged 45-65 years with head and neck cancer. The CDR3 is CASSPGTSGEGRVETQYF. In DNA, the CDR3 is TGTGCCAGCAGCCCGGGGACTAGCGGGGAGGGTAGGGTAGAGACCCAGTACTTC.